The T cell receptor (delta chain) under discussion was sequenced for a study of human gamma delta and Vdelta1 T cells. Broader study findings: Acute myeloid leukemia was reportedly broadly targeted by polyclonal Delta One T cells.

TCRdb reapplied CATT to the PCR reads. The top ten hold 1.5% of the sample, which has over 10,000 delta-chain clones, around 49% seen once. Remarks on this clone: Antigen specificity is unknown.

Trimming cost V 0 bases and J 2 bases, with 29 bases left between them. The CDR3 consists of 24 residues. The germline V gene encodes CDR1 TSWWSYY and CDR2 QGS. Sequenced: Vdelta1 gamma-delta T cells from blood grown in culture (DOT cells). The receptor's source is a human donor in good health. V usage is TRDV1 and J usage is TRDJ3, with D perhaps being TRDD2 or TRDD3 (5 bases each). The CDR3 DNA follows: TGTGCTCTTGGGGAACTATCCCCTACTGACTATGGGGACCCGCCCCCCTGGGACACCCGACAGATGTTTTTC. Its translation: CALGELSPTDYGDPPPWDTRQMFF.